The 29 T cell receptor beta chains listed next were all sequenced from one sample in a study of Tregs in tolerant kidney transplant recipients. The assay was immunoSEQ multiplex PCR, and TCRdb's table has in-frame clones only and misses some. The data hold some 68,000 clones, with around 83% observed a single time. Sequenced material: CD4+ T cells from blood. Receptor source: a human donor in good health.

CDR3 residues: CASSQPWGNQPQHF. CDR3 bases: TGTGCCAGCAGCCAGCCGTGGGGCAATCAGCCCCAGCATTTT. The genes are TRBV4-2 and TRBJ1-5; D gene ambiguous. V was trimmed by 3 bases and J by 2 bases, leaving 8 bases between them. Germline CDR1 and CDR2: LGHNA and YNFKEQ. This CDR3 is built from 14 residues.

The gene calls are TRBV4-3 and TRBJ1-3; the D is unclear. The CDR3 consists of 13 residues. The ends were cut back, 0 bases at V and 4 bases at J, with 4 bases in the middle. Germline CDR1 is LGHNA and CDR2 is YSLEER. CDR3 in amino acids: CASSQERGNTIYF. CDR3 DNA: TGCGCCAGCAGCCAAGAACGGGGAAACACCATATATTTT.

The chain uses TRBV25-1 and TRBJ1-2, with D possibly being TRBD1 (6 bases). The V gene lost 8 bases and the J gene lost 8 bases, with 18 bases spanning the gap. Germline values: CDR1 MGHDK, CDR2 SYGVNS. The CDR3 is 13 residues long. CDR3 in DNA: TGTGCCAGCGCCCGGCTTACAGGGAGCGGCTACACCTTC. Protein product: CASARLTGSGYTF.

CDR3 nucleotides: TGTGCCAGCTCACCCGACAGGGGTTTCAACACCATATATTTT. Its protein product is CASSPDRGFNTIYF. The V gene is TRBV18, the J gene TRBJ1-3; 8 nucleotides agree with TRBD1. CDR1 and CDR2 (germline): KGHSH, LQKENI. Germline trimming cut 3 bases from V and 7 bases from J; bases unmatched to any gene: 5. The CDR3 contains 14 residues.

The chain uses TRBV18 and TRBJ2-2; D is undetermined. CDR1 KGHSH and CDR2 LQKENI come from the germline V gene. V was pared by 4 bases and J by 6 bases, with 3 bases between. The CDR3 runs 11 residues. Here the CDR3 DNA reads TGTGCCAGCTCACAGGCCGGGGAGCTGTTTTTT. Translation gives CASSQAGELFF.

The chain combines TRBV29-1 with TRBJ2-1; D call uncertain. Trimming shortened V by 3 bases and J by 8 bases, and 17 bases separated the two germline ends. This CDR3 region has 14 residues. CDR1 is SQVTM, CDR2 ANQGSEA, per germline. CDR3 coding DNA: TGCAGCGTTGAGTCCCAGCTTCCCCCCTATGAGCAGTTCTTC. Amino acid sequence: CSVESQLPPYEQFF.

The rearrangement joins TRBV11-2 to TRBJ2-7, with D uncertain. V lost 3 bases to trimming and J lost 0 bases, with 6 bases between them. CDR1 and CDR2 (germline): SGHAT, FQNNGV. The CDR3 sequence is 13 residues long. The chain's CDR3 is CASSFMVSYEQYF. CDR3 in DNA: TGTGCCAGCAGCTTTATGGTCTCCTACGAGCAGTACTTC.

V is TRBV27 and J is TRBJ2-1; D perhaps matches TRBD2 (5 bases). From germline, CDR1 is MNHEY and CDR2 SMNVEV (reference sequence). V dropped 4 bases and J dropped 7 bases, with 11 bases sitting between them. The CDR3 has 13 residues. The CDR3: CASSSGYTNEQFF. DNA for the CDR3: TGTGCCAGCAGTTCGGGGTACACGAATGAGCAGTTCTTC.

The chain recombines TRBV23-1 with TRBJ1-1, with D unresolved. TRBV23-1 carries the ORF label, with uncertain function. This CDR3 contains 16 residues. V was pared by 4 bases and J by 3 bases, with 18 bases between. This CDR3 is CASSPKESRKDTEAFF. CDR3 in DNA: TGCGCCAGCAGTCCTAAGGAATCGAGAAAGGACACTGAAGCTTTCTTT.

The chain recombines TRBV5-4 with TRBJ2-7, with 8 bases lining up with TRBD1. The CDR3 is 14 residues long. Germline CDR1 and CDR2: SGHNT and YYREEE (reference sequence). Trimming took 4 bases from V and 4 from J; bases not matched to a gene: 7. The CDR3 reads CASSPGQDGYEQYF. As DNA, the CDR3 is TGTGCCAGCAGCCCGGGACAGGATGGATACGAGCAGTACTTC.

This clone was observed a handful of times. The V and J genes are TRBV21-1 and TRBJ2-1; the D segment call TRBD2 is taken from the table without a DNA check. TRBV21-1 is a pseudogene segment. The CDR3 contains 22 residues. The CDR3 DNA is TGTGCCAGCAGACCAAAAGGGGCCAGACTAGTGCCTATCCAGAGCTCCTACAATGAGCAGTTCTTC. Its protein product is CASRPKGARLVPIQSSYNEQFF.

This clone was counted only a few times. The genes are TRBV2 and TRBJ1-6; 8 bases are a match to TRBD1. Germline CDR1 and CDR2: SNHLY and FYNNEI. The CDR3 sequence is 13 residues long. The junction had 4 bases not matched to a gene; V was cut back by 6 bases and J by 9 bases. The CDR3 bases are TGTGCCAGCAGACTGGACAGGGCTTCACCCCTCCACTTT. Translating it yields CASRLDRASPLHF.

The genes are TRBV4-1 and TRBJ1-4; TRBD1 aligns across 9 bases. V lost 4 bases and J lost 7; bases outside the gene matches: 7. CDR1 is MGHRA and CDR2 is YSYEKL in the germline V gene. CDR3 size: 15 residues. The CDR3 coding sequence is TGCGCCAGCAGCCCATCCGGGACAGGGTTTGAAAAACTGTTTTTT. It yields the protein CASSPSGTGFEKLFF.

J is TRBJ2-7 and V is TRBV19; D unresolved. This CDR3 has 11 residues. Germline V gene lookup returns CDR1 LNHDA and CDR2 SQIVND (reference sequence). The V end was cut by 9 bases, the J end by 6 bases, with 12 bases between. The CDR3 spells CARVTGCEQYF. As DNA, the CDR3 is TGTGCCAGGGTGACGGGCTGCGAGCAGTACTTC.

This rearrangement joins TRBV6-5 to TRBJ2-2, with 9 bases matching TRBD2. The CDR3 has 15 amino acids. V lost 6 bases, J lost 1 base, and 3 bases stayed unmatched. The germline CDR1 and CDR2 sequences are MNHEY and SVGAGI. The CDR3 nucleotides are TGTGCCAGCAGAAATAGCGGGGGGAACACCGGGGAGCTGTTTTTT. This translates into CASRNSGGNTGELFF.

The gene calls are TRBV9 and TRBJ2-5, with D perhaps TRBD1 or TRBD2 (5 bases each). Trimming left V 4 bases short and J 5 bases short, with 18 bases between. Germline V gene sequence: CDR1 SGDLS, CDR2 YYNGEE. The CDR3 has 15 amino acids. CDR3 sequence: CASSPRDHVGETQYF. CDR3 nucleotide sequence: TGTGCCAGCAGCCCCCGGGACCATGTTGGGGAGACCCAGTACTTC.

This clone was seen once. V and J are TRBV6-1 and TRBJ2-7; TRBD2 agrees at 9 bases. The V and J ends lost 7 bases and 2 bases, in that order; junction bases with no gene match: 6. This CDR3 contains 14 residues. The germline CDR1 and CDR2 sequences are MNHNS and SASEGT. CDR3 in DNA: TGTGCCAGCAAGAATAGCGGGGGAGCCTACGAGCAGTACTTC. Protein: CASKNSGGAYEQYF.

This chain connects TRBV19 to TRBJ2-7, with 7 bases identical to TRBD1. In germline, CDR1 is LNHDA, CDR2 SQIVND (reference sequence). The length of the CDR3 is 15 residues. Losses at the gene ends were 5 bases for V and 3 bases for J; bases not matched to a gene: 10. The CDR3 DNA follows: TGTGCCAGTAGTCGCACTCCGGGACAGCTCTACGAGCAGTACTTC. Its translation is CASSRTPGQLYEQYF.

The chain has TRBV11-1 and TRBJ2-5; D call uncertain. The V end lost 1 base, the J end lost 5 bases, and 11 bases lay between the germline ends. CDR1 SGHAT and CDR2 FQDESV come from the germline V gene (reference sequence). The CDR3 covers 14 residues. The CDR3 protein is CASSLGVWAETQYF. DNA for the CDR3: TGTGCCAGCAGCTTAGGTGTTTGGGCTGAGACCCAGTACTTC.

This rearrangement joins TRBV7-2 to TRBJ1-4, with 7 positions matching TRBD1. There are 13 residues in the CDR3. Germline V gene lookup returns CDR1 SGHTA and CDR2 FQGNSA. J gave up 6 bases and V 5 bases, and 3 bases lay outside the gene matches. CDR3 in amino acids: CASSVTGDEKLFF. In DNA, the CDR3 is TGTGCCAGCAGCGTCACAGGGGATGAAAAACTGTTTTTT.

The genes are TRBV5-1 and TRBJ2-1, with 9 bases identical to TRBD2. The CDR3 has 16 amino acids. Germline loops: CDR1 SGHRS, CDR2 YFSETQ. V was pared by 5 bases and J by 8 bases, with 14 bases of the junction left unmatched. The CDR3 sequence: CASRKISGGPGDEQFF. CDR3 sequence (DNA): TGCGCCAGCAGGAAAATTAGCGGGGGCCCTGGGGATGAGCAGTTCTTC.

V usage is TRBV7-3 and J usage is TRBJ1-1, with D unclear. CDR1 SGHTA and CDR2 FQGTGA come from the germline V gene. The CDR3 totals 13 residues. V lost 2 bases, J lost 4 bases, and 8 bases lay in between. In DNA, the CDR3 is TGTGCCAGCAGCTTAGGGTCGGGCACTGAAGCTTTCTTT. Amino acid sequence: CASSLGSGTEAFF.

The CDR3 is CASSAGGPSDTQYF. As DNA, the CDR3 is TGCGCCAGCAGCGCGGGCGGTCCGTCAGATACGCAGTATTTT. The chain combines TRBV5-1 with TRBJ2-3; maybe TRBD2 (5 bases). The CDR3 extends over 14 amino acids. Per the germline V gene, CDR1 is SGHRS and CDR2 is YFSETQ. V was pared by 4 bases and J by 4 bases, with 13 bases between. Looking up the rest from reference TRBV5-1 and TRBJ2-3 gives the full variable domain: KAGVTQTPRYLIKTRGQQVTLSCSPISGHRSVSWYQQTPGQGLQFLFEYFSETQRNKGNFPGRFSGRQFSNSRSEMNVSTLELGDSALYLCASSAGGPSDTQYFGPGTRLTVL.

This chain uses TRBV27 with TRBJ1-1; no definite D call. Between the trimmed V and J ends, which lost 7 bases and 5 bases, there was a span of 23 bases. Germline V lookup: CDR1 MNHEY, CDR2 SMNVEV (reference sequence). CDR3 length: 16 residues. The CDR3: CASIARTPYSGTEAFF. Written as DNA, the CDR3 is TGTGCCAGCATCGCCAGGACTCCCTATTCGGGGACTGAAGCTTTCTTT.

The rearrangement links TRBV30 to TRBJ2-1; D uncertain. The CDR3 has 13 amino acids. Germline assignment: CDR1 GTSNPN and CDR2 SVGIG (reference sequence). The V gene lost 0 bases and the J gene lost 11 bases, with 14 bases spanning the gap. CDR3 nucleotide sequence: TGTGCCTGGAGTGTAAGTCTCGGAAAAAAGCAGTTCTTC. It specifies CAWSVSLGKKQFF.

This clone was seen a handful of times. Other DNA sequences within the sample encode an identical CDR3. The rearrangement links TRBV27 to TRBJ2-7, with a possible D match to TRBD1 (5 bases). CDR1 and CDR2 (germline): MNHEY, SMNVEV (reference sequence). The V end lost 4 bases, the J end lost 0 bases, and 16 bases lay between the germline ends. CDR3 size: 16 residues. CDR3: CASSSGRTLSSYEQYF. The CDR3 DNA reads TGTGCCAGCAGTTCCGGAAGGACACTGAGCTCCTACGAGCAGTACTTC.

The chain combines TRBV19 with TRBJ2-4, with a weak D call TRBD1 (7 bases). Germline lookup yields CDR1 LNHDA and CDR2 SQIVND (reference sequence). Trimming removed 3 bases at V and 2 bases at J, with 26 bases between. The CDR3 extends over 20 amino acids. Here the CDR3 reads CASSIGVGQGGSATKNIQYF. The CDR3 DNA follows: TGTGCCAGTAGTATCGGGGTAGGGCAGGGGGGCTCGGCGACCAAAAACATTCAGTACTTC.

This chain uses TRBV11-3 with TRBJ2-7, with D maybe TRBD1 (6 bases). This CDR3 has 15 residues. Germline V CDR1 and CDR2: SGHNT, YENEEA. Trimming removed 5 bases at V and 6 bases at J, with 20 bases between. The CDR3 nucleotides read TGTGCCAGCAGCCCCAAAGGACAGCCTTTTATCGAGCAGTACTTC. Residues: CASSPKGQPFIEQYF.

The V call is TRBV7-2, the J call TRBJ1-5, with a tentative D call TRBD1 (6 bases). Trimming shortened V by 5 bases and J by 6 bases, and 17 bases separated the two germline ends. CDR1 is SGHTA, CDR2 FQGNSA, per germline. The CDR3 length is 15 residues. CDR3 sequence: CASSAQRGSGQPQHF. In DNA form, the CDR3 reads TGTGCCAGCAGCGCGCAGAGGGGGAGCGGTCAGCCCCAGCATTTT.